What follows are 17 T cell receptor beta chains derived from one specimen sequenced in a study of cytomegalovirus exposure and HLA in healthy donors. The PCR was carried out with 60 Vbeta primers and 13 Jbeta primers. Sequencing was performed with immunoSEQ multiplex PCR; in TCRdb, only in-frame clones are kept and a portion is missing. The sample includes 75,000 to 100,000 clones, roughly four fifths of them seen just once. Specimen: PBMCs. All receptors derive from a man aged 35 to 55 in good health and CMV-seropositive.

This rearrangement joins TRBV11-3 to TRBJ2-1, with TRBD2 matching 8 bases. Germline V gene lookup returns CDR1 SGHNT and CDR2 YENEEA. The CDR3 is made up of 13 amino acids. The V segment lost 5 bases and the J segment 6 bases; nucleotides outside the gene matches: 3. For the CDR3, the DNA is TGTGCCAGCAGCCCCGGGACTAGCAATGAGCAGTTCTTC. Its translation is CASSPGTSNEQFF.

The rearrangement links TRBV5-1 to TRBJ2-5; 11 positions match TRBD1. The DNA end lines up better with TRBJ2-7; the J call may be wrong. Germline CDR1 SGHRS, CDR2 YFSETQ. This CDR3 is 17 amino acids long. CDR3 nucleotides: TGCGCCAGCAGCTTCCTCCGTCGGGACAGGGGGAACTACGAGCAGTACTTC. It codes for CASSFLRRDRGNYEQYF.

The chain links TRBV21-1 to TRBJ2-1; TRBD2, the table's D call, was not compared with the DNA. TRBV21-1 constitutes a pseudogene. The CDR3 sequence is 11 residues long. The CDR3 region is CASSVYNEQFF. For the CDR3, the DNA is TGTGCCAGCAGCGTATACAATGAGCAGTTCTTC.

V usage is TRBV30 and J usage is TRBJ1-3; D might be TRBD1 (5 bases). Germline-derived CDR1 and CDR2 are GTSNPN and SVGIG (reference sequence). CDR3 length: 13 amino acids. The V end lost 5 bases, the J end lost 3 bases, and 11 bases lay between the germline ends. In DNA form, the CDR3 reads TGTGCCTGGGGGGGGAAACTTGGAAACACCATATATTTT. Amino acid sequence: CAWGGKLGNTIYF. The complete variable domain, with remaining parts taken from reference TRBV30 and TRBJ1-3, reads SQTIHQWPATLVQPVGSPLSLECTVEGTSNPNLYWYRQAAGRGLQLLFYSVGIGQISSEVPQNLSASRPQDRQFILSSKKLLLSDSGFYLCAWGGKLGNTIYFGEGSWLTVV.

The CDR3 DNA follows: TGTGCCAGCAGCTTAGCGGGGACAGGGATAATGTCCTACGAGCAGTACTTC. It translates to CASSLAGTGIMSYEQYF. V and J are TRBV7-6 and TRBJ2-7; TRBD1 agrees at 9 bases. The V gene's germline CDR1 is SGHVS and CDR2 FNYEAQ. V was clipped by 0 bases and J by 1 base; unmatched bases: 7. This CDR3 region has 17 residues. Full variable domain (remainder filled in from reference TRBV7-6 and TRBJ2-7): GAGVSQSPRYKVTKRGQDVALRCDPISGHVSLYWYRQALGQGPEFLTYFNYEAQQDKSGLPNDRFSAERPEGSISTLTIQRTEQRDSAMYRCASSLAGTGIMSYEQYFGPGTRLTVT.

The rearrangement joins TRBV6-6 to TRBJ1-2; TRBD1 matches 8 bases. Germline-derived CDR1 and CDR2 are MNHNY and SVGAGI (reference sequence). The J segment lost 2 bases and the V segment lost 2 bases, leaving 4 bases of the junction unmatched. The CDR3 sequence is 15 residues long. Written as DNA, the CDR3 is TGTGCCAGCAGTTACCCCAGGGGGCCAAACTATGGCTACACCTTC. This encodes CASSYPRGPNYGYTF.

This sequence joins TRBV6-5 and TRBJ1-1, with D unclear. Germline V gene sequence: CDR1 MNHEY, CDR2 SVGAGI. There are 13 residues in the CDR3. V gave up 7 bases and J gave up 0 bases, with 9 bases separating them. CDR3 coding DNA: TGTGCCAGCAAATATAACATGAACACTGAAGCTTTCTTT. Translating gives CASKYNMNTEAFF.

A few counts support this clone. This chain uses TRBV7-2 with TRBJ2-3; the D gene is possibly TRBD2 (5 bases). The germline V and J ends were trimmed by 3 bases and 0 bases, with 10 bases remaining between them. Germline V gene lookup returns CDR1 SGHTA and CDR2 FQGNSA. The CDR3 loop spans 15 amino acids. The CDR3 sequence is CASSFRRTSTDTQYF. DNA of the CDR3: TGTGCCAGCAGCTTTAGGAGGACTAGCACAGATACGCAGTATTTT.

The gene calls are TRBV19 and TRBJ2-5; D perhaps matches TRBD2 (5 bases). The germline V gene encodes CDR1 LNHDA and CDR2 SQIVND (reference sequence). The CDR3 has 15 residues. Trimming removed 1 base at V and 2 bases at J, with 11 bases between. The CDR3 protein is CASSIGTLRQETQYF. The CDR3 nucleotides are TGTGCCAGTAGTATAGGGACTCTAAGGCAAGAGACCCAGTACTTC.

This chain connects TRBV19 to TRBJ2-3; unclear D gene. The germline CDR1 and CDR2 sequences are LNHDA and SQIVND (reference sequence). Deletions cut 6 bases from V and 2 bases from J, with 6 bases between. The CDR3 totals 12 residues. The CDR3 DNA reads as TGTGCCAGTAGGACACCCACAGATACGCAGTATTTT. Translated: CASRTPTDTQYF.

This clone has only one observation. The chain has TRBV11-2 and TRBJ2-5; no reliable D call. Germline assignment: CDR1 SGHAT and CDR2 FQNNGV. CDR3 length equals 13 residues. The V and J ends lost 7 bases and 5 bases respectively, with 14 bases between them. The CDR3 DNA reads TGTGCCAGCACTTTAAGGAGAACGGAGACCCAGTACTTC. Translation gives CASTLRRTETQYF.

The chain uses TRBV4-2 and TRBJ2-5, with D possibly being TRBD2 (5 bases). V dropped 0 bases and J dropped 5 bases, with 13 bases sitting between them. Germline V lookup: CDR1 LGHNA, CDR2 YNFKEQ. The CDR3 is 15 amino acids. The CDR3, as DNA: TGTGCCAGCAGCCAAGATCAGGCTAGCTTTGAGACCCAGTACTTC. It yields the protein CASSQDQASFETQYF.

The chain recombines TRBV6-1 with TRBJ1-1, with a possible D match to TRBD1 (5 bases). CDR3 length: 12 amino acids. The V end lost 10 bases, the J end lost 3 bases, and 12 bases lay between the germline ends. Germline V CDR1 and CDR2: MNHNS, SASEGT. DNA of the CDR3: TGTGCCATCCGGCGGGGACACACTGAAGCTTTCTTT. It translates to CAIRRGHTEAFF.

The chain's CDR3 is CASRLISGMGSYEQYF. CDR3 sequence (DNA): TGTGCCAGCAGACTCATTAGCGGGATGGGTTCCTACGAGCAGTACTTC. The V call is TRBV6-6, the J call TRBJ2-5; the match to TRBD2 covers 8 bases. With the DNA end fitting TRBJ2-7 better, the J assignment may be wrong. The CDR3 spans 16 residues. Germline lookup yields CDR1 MNHNY and CDR2 SVGAGI (reference sequence).

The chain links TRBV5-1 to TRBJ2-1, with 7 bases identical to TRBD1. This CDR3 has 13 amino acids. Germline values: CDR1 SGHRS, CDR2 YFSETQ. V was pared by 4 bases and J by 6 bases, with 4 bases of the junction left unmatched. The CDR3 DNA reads TGCGCCAGCAGCACGGGACAGACCAATGAGCAGTTCTTC. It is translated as CASSTGQTNEQFF.

CDR3 residues: CASSYSPGMNTEAFF. DNA for the CDR3: TGTGCCAGCAGTTACTCTCCAGGAATGAACACTGAAGCTTTCTTT. The chain links TRBV6-5 to TRBJ1-1; unclear D gene. Deletions cut 0 bases from V and 0 bases from J, with 8 bases between. From germline, CDR1 is MNHEY and CDR2 SVGAGI. This CDR3 is 15 amino acids long.

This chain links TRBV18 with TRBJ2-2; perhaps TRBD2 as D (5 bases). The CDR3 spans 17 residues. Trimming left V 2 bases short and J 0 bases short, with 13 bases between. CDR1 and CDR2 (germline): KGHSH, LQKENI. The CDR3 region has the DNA TGTGCCAGCTCACCAATCAACGGGATCGCGAACACCGGGGAGCTGTTTTTT. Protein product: CASSPINGIANTGELFF.